The entry below describes one TCR beta chain. Assay: immunoSEQ multiplex PCR; the TCRdb copy retains only in-frame clones and omits some. The sample lists 350,000 or so clones; roughly 90% were seen once. This sample was included in a study of blood T cell repertoires in COVID-19. Overall study: Italy, Spain and the United States were the sources of the convalescent and acute COVID-19 samples.

The source is a woman under 40 who had been exposed to COVID-19. The sequencing sample was made of PBMCs or T cells enriched from blood (not recorded which).

CDR3 coding DNA: TGTGCCAGCAGTGACCCGGCTAGCGCCCAAGAGACCCAGTACTTC. Translation gives CASSDPASAQETQYF. The gene calls are TRBV6-1 and TRBJ2-5; D perhaps matches TRBD2 (6 bases). V was pared by 3 bases and J by 1 base, with 12 bases between. CDR3 length equals 15 residues. CDR1 MNHNS and CDR2 SASEGT come from the germline V gene.